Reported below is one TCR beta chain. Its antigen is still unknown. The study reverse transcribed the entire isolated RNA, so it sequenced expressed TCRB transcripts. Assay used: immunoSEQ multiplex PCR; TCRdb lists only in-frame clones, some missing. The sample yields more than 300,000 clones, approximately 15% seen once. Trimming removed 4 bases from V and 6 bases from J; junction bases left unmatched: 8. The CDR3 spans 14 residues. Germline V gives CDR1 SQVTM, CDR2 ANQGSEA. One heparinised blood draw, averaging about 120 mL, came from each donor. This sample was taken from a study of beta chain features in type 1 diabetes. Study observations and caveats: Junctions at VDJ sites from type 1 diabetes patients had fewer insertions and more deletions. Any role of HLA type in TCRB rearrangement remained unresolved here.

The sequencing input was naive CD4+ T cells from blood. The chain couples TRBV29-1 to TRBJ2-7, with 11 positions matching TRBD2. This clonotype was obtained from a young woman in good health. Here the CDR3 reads CSVARLAGKREQYF. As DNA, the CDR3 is TGCAGCGTTGCGCGACTAGCGGGAAAGCGCGAGCAGTACTTC.